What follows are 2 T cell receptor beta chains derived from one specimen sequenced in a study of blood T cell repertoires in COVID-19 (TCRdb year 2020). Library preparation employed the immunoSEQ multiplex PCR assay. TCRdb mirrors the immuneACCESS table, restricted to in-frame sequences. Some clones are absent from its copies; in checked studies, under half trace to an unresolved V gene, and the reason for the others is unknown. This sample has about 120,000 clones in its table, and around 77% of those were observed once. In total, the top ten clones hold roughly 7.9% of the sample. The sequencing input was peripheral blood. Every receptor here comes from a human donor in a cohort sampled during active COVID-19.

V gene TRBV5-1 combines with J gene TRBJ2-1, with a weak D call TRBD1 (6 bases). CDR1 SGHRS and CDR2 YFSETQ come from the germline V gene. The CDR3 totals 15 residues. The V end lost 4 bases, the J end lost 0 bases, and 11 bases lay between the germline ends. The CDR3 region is CASSPGQSSYNEQFF. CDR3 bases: TGCGCCAGCAGCCCTGGACAGAGCTCCTACAATGAGCAGTTCTTC.

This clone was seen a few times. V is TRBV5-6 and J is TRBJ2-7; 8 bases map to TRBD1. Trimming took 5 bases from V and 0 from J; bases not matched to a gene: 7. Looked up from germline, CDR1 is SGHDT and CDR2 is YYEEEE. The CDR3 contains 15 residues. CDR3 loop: CASRRTGTRSYEQYF. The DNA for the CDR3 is TGTGCCAGCAGGCGGACAGGGACTCGCTCCTACGAGCAGTACTTC.